The rows below give T cell receptor beta chains drawn from one sample of a study of blood T cell repertoires in COVID-19. TCRdb keeps only in-frame clones here, not all; method: immunoSEQ multiplex PCR. This repertoire shows 65,000 or so clones, around 80% found once; its top ten account for 10%. Sequences were obtained from peripheral blood. These TCRs come from a man aged 25 to 40 with COVID-19, enrolled during active disease. The CDR3 runs from the conserved cysteine through the conserved F or W. The D gene is left open where the match is weak. Where a row states a size, it is once, few, many or the class of an expanded clone; other rows omit it.

J	D	V	size	CDR3	DNA
TRBJ2-7	-	TRBV5-6	-	CASSLTYYEQYF	TGTGCCAGCAGCTTGACATACTACGAGCAGTACTTC
TRBJ2-7	TRBD1	TRBV6-6	-	CASSRQGRYEQYF	TGTGCCAGCAGTCGACAGGGTAGATACGAGCAGTACTTC
TRBJ2-5	-	TRBV5-1	-	CASSLDRLEETQYF	TGCGCCAGCAGCTTGGACCGGCTAGAAGAGACCCAGTACTTC
TRBJ2-5	TRBD1	TRBV12-5	-	CASGSGQGTQETQYF	TGTGCTAGTGGGTCGGGACAGGGCACCCAAGAGACCCAGTACTTC
TRBJ1-2	TRBD1	TRBV19	-	CASSGRDRGSYGYTF	TGTGCCAGTAGTGGACGGGACAGGGGGTCCTATGGCTACACCTTC
TRBJ1-1	TRBD1	TRBV5-1	-	CASSGTGEGAEAFF	TGCGCCAGCAGCGGTACAGGGGAAGGGGCTGAAGCTTTCTTT
TRBJ2-1	TRBD2	TRBV7-3	-	CASSFAGLAGNEQFF	TGTGCCAGCAGCTTCGCGGGACTAGCGGGGAATGAGCAGTTCTTC
TRBJ2-2	-	TRBV27	-	CASRLIPRNTGELFF	TGTGCCAGCAGACTAATACCCCGGAACACCGGGGAGCTGTTTTTT
TRBJ1-1	-	TRBV30	-	CAWSIVRGGGTEAFF	TGTGCCTGGAGTATCGTAAGGGGAGGAGGCACTGAAGCTTTCTTT
TRBJ2-7	-	TRBV9	-	CASSGHTSYEQYF	TGTGCCAGCAGCGGCCACACCTCCTACGAGCAGTACTTC
TRBJ2-1	TRBD2	TRBV3-1/TRBV3-2	-	CASSLIAGEGNEQFF	TGTGCCAGCAGCCTCATAGCGGGAGAGGGCAATGAGCAGTTCTTC
TRBJ2-2	-	TRBV9	-	CASSEGVGELFF	TGTGCCAGCAGCGAAGGGGTCGGGGAGCTGTTTTTT
TRBJ1-3	-	TRBV18	-	CASSPPNSQTNTIYF	TGTGCCAGCTCACCACCTAATAGCCAAACAAACACCATATATTTT
TRBJ1-2	-	TRBV6-5	once	CASSYSIGQRSYGYTF	TGTGCCAGCAGTTACTCGATTGGACAGAGGAGCTATGGCTACACCTTC
TRBJ1-5	-	TRBV9	-	CASSPGDNQPQHF	TGTGCCAGCAGCCCCGGGGACAATCAGCCCCAGCATTTT
TRBJ2-2	TRBD1	TRBV10-3	-	CAISGQGNTGELFF	TGTGCCATCAGCGGACAGGGGAACACCGGGGAGCTGTTTTTT